This T cell receptor beta chain is from a study of T cell responses to AZD1222 COVID-19 vaccine. Trimming cost V 2 bases and J 5 bases, with 12 bases left between them. The CDR3 is made up of 14 amino acids. Per germline, CDR1 SGDLS and CDR2 YYNGEE. The sample holds a few counts of this clone. The method was immunoSEQ multiplex PCR; TCRdb's version includes in-frame clones alone and lacks a portion of them. Of tens of thousands of clones detected, about 86% appear once; the ten largest clones hold 7.8%. The sequences come from peripheral blood, collected 28 days after the second AZD1222 dose. This TCR was sampled from an adult who received the AZD1222 COVID-19 vaccine. The chain recombines TRBV9 with TRBJ2-3; D remains unclear. CDR3 coding DNA: TGTGCCAGCAGCGTGAAGGCCTTCGGAGATACGCAGTATTTT. Amino acid sequence: CASSVKAFGDTQYF.